The 16 T cell receptor beta chains reported below all come from one sample, sequenced in a study of shared T cell receptors in the human thymus. Produced via immunoSEQ multiplex PCR; TCRdb's table is partial and in-frame only. Of 550,000 to 800,000 clones detected, approximately 83% appear once; the ten largest clones hold around 0.0099%. The same sample was also used in a study of human thymus T cells.

Sequencing used thymocytes. The source of these receptors is a girl under three years old with a congenital heart defect.

The V call is TRBV19, the J call TRBJ2-1; tentative D call: TRBD1 (6 bases). This CDR3 region has 13 residues. Between the trimmed V and J ends, which lost 5 bases and 9 bases, there was a span of 14 bases. CDR1 and CDR2 from the germline V gene are LNHDA and SQIVND (reference sequence). The CDR3 DNA reads TGTGCCAGTAGTTCGGACAGTTTGAGTGAGCAGTTCTTC. Its translation: CASSSDSLSEQFF.

The chain is built from TRBV4-1 and TRBJ2-3; 7 bases agree with TRBD1. V dropped 4 bases and J dropped 0; count of bases not matched to a gene: 10. Looked up from germline, CDR1 is MGHRA and CDR2 is YSYEKL. The CDR3 has 17 amino acids. CDR3 nucleotide sequence: TGCGCCAGCAGCCCCCCCCCTAGCAGGGGGAGCACAGATACGCAGTATTTT. Amino acid sequence: CASSPPPSRGSTDTQYF.

This chain joins TRBV29-1 and TRBJ1-2, with 9 bases aligning to TRBD1. The J segment lost 6 bases and the V segment lost 7 bases, leaving 6 bases of the junction unmatched. The CDR3 runs to 12 residues. Germline V lookup: CDR1 SQVTM, CDR2 ANQGSEA. The CDR3 spells CSAPGDRDGYTF. In nucleotides, the CDR3 is TGCAGCGCCCCGGGGGACAGGGATGGCTACACCTTC.

In its sample, this clone was seen a few times. V is TRBV28 and J is TRBJ1-5; the D is unclear. There are 15 residues in the CDR3. Germline loops: CDR1 MDHEN, CDR2 SYDVKM. V lost 1 base to trimming and J lost 5 bases, with 12 bases between them. CDR3 nucleotides: TGTGCCAGCAGTTTATTCTCCCCCCGTCATCAGCCCCAGCATTTT. Translation: CASSLFSPRHQPQHF. Combining the CDR3 with reference TRBV28 and TRBJ1-5 gives the whole variable domain DVKVTQSSRYLVKRTGEKVFLECVQDMDHENMFWYRQDPGLGLRLIYFSYDVKMKEKGDIPEGYSVSREKKERFSLILESASTNQTSMYLCASSLFSPRHQPQHFGDGTRLSIL.

J is TRBJ1-1 and V is TRBV4-2, with D unresolved. Deletions cut 4 bases from V and 2 bases from J, with 8 bases between. This CDR3 has 13 residues. Germline V gene sequence: CDR1 LGHNA, CDR2 YNFKEQ. The DNA of the CDR3 is TGTGCCAGCAGCCCTACCCACAACACTGAAGCTTTCTTT. Its protein product is CASSPTHNTEAFF.

V and J are TRBV28 and TRBJ1-3; no reliable D call. The CDR3 sequence is 15 residues long. The germline gives CDR1 MDHEN, CDR2 SYDVKM. Trimming cost V 0 bases and J 1 base, with 7 bases left between them. This chain's CDR3 is CASSLWTVSGNTIYF. In DNA, the CDR3 is TGTGCCAGCAGTTTATGGACTGTATCTGGAAACACCATATATTTT.

The chain joins TRBV10-2 to TRBJ2-2; 11 bases are shared with TRBD1. V dropped 6 bases and J dropped 7; count of bases not matched to a gene: 7. CDR3 length: 15 residues. CDR1 WSHSY and CDR2 SAAADI come from the germline V gene. CDR3 residues: CASRAGTGGHGELFF. The CDR3 DNA reads as TGCGCCAGCAGGGCCGGGACAGGGGGTCACGGGGAGCTGTTTTTT.

V and J are TRBV11-2 and TRBJ2-3; TRBD2 is a possible D gene (6 bases). The V gene lost 3 bases and the J gene lost 2 bases, with 15 bases spanning the gap. This CDR3 has 16 amino acids. Germline CDR1 reads SGHAT; CDR2 reads FQNNGV. DNA of the CDR3: TGTGCCAGCAGCTTGTGGGGGGTCAGGTTCACAGATACGCAGTATTTT. Translating gives CASSLWGVRFTDTQYF.

The genes are TRBV27 and TRBJ2-5; TRBD1 matches 10 bases. The CDR3 runs to 17 residues. Germline V gene sequence: CDR1 MNHEY, CDR2 SMNVEV (reference sequence). V was pared by 2 bases and J by 2 bases, with 8 bases of the junction left unmatched. In DNA, the CDR3 is TGTGCCAGCAGTTTAAGCCTGGGGGGACAGGGGCAAGAGACCCAGTACTTC. It codes for CASSLSLGGQGQETQYF.

The chain employs TRBV15 and TRBJ1-6; the D is unclear. CDR3 length: 18 residues. V was shortened by 0 bases and J by 5 bases, with 17 bases between the two germline ends. Germline values: CDR1 LNHNV, CDR2 YYDKDF (reference sequence). CDR3 protein: CATSRDPPLWPHNSPLHF. CDR3 bases: TGTGCCACCAGCAGAGATCCCCCCTTATGGCCCCATAATTCACCCCTCCACTTT.

This chain links TRBV2 with TRBJ2-7, with TRBD1 identical over 8 bases. V shed 3 bases, J shed 7 bases, and the junction held 26 bases outside the gene matches. Germline CDR1 is SNHLY and CDR2 is FYNNEI. CDR3 length equals 20 residues. The CDR3 is CASSELLKTTKDRGRREQYF. The CDR3 DNA sequence: TGTGCCAGCAGTGAGCTTCTGAAAACGACTAAAGACAGGGGACGACGGGAGCAGTACTTC.

The chain is built from TRBV5-1 and TRBJ1-2; a weak D match, TRBD1 (5 bases). The length of the CDR3 is 14 residues. Germline V gene lookup returns CDR1 SGHRS and CDR2 YFSETQ. Trimming took off 3 bases at V and 2 bases at J, with 11 bases between the two ends. CDR3 in amino acids: CASSSQGPNYGYTF. The CDR3 nucleotides are TGCGCCAGCAGCTCCCAGGGCCCGAACTATGGCTACACCTTC.

In this sample, this clone turned up a few times. J is TRBJ2-3 and V is TRBV6-4; the match to TRBD2 covers 9 bases. Germline CDR1 is MRHNA and CDR2 is SNTAGT. Trimming took 6 bases from V and 1 from J; bases not matched to a gene: 8. This CDR3 contains 16 residues. This chain's CDR3 is CASSPGTSPRTDTQYF. The CDR3 DNA follows: TGTGCCAGCAGCCCAGGGACTAGCCCGCGCACAGATACGCAGTATTTT.

This clone was seen a single time. CDR3 coding DNA: TGCGCCATGATACAGGGATCGGACACTGAAGCTTTCTTT. Translated, it gives CAMIQGSDTEAFF. V gene TRBV23-1 combines with J gene TRBJ1-1, with a tentative D call TRBD1 (6 bases). TRBV23-1 is assigned to the ORF class and has an uncertain function. The CDR3 sequence is 13 residues long. Trimming pared 10 bases from V and 3 bases from J, leaving 15 bases between.

The V gene is TRBV7-9, the J gene TRBJ2-3, with 7 nucleotides matching TRBD1. The CDR3 runs to 16 residues. The V and J ends lost 8 bases and 2 bases, in that order; junction bases with no gene match: 13. Germline V gives CDR1 SEHNR, CDR2 FQNEAQ (reference sequence). The CDR3 bases are TGTGCCAGCCCACCATACCAGACAGGGACCACAGATACGCAGTATTTT. This sequence encodes CASPPYQTGTTDTQYF.

The chain has TRBV5-1 and TRBJ1-1, with TRBD1 as a possible D gene (6 bases). This CDR3 comprises 15 residues. Trimming removed 3 bases from V and 4 bases from J, with 16 bases in between. Germline V gene data show CDR1 as SGHRS and CDR2 as YFSETQ. The CDR3 DNA is TGCGCCAGCAGCTCGACTGACAGGCGGGTCACTGAAGCTTTCTTT. It codes for CASSSTDRRVTEAFF. The entire variable domain, with the rest obtained from reference TRBV5-1 and TRBJ1-1, is as follows: KAGVTQTPRYLIKTRGQQVTLSCSPISGHRSVSWYQQTPGQGLQFLFEYFSETQRNKGNFPGRFSGRQFSNSRSEMNVSTLELGDSALYLCASSSTDRRVTEAFFGQGTRLTVV.